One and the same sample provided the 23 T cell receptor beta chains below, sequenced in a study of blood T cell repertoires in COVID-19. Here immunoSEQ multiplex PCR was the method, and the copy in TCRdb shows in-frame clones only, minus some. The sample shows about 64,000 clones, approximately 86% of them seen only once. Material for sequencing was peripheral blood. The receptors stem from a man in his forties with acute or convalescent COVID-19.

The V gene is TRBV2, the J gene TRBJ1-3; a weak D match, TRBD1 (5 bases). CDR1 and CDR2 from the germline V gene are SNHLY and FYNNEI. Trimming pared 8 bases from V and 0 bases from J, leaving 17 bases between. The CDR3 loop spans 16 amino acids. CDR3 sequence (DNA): TGTGCCAGCTCCCCCGGGACTTTCGTCTCTGGAAACACCATATATTTT. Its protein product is CASSPGTFVSGNTIYF. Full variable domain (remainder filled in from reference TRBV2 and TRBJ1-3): EPEVTQTPSHQVTQMGQEVILRCVPISNHLYFYWYRQILGQKVEFLVSFYNNEISEKSEIFDDQFSVERPDGSNFTLKIRSTKLEDSAMYFCASSPGTFVSGNTIYFGEGSWLTVV.

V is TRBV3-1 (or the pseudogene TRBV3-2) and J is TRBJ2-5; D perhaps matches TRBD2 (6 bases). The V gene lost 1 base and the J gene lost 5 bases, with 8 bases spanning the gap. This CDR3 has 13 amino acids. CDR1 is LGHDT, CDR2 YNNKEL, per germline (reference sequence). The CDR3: CASSQGGEETQYF. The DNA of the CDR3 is TGTGCCAGCAGCCAAGGGGGGGAGGAGACCCAGTACTTC.

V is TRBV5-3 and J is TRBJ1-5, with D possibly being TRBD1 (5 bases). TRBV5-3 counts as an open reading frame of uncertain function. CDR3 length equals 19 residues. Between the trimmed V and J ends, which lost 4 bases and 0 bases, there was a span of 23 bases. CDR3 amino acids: CARSPRSSGGRYSNQPQHF. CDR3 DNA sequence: TGTGCCAGAAGCCCGCGGTCCTCGGGGGGGAGATATAGCAATCAGCCCCAGCATTTT.

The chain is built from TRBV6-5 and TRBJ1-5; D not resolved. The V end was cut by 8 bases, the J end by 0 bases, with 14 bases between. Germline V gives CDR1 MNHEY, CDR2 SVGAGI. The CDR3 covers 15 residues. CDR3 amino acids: CASAPGGYSNQPQHF. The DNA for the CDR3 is TGTGCCAGCGCACCCGGAGGGTATAGCAATCAGCCCCAGCATTTT.

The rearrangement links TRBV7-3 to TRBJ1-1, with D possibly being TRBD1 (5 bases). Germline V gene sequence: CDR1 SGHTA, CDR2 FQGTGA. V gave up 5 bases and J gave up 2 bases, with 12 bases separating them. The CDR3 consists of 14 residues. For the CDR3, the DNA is TGTGCCAGCAGCCCTGACAGTAGCAACACTGAAGCTTTCTTT. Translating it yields CASSPDSSNTEAFF.

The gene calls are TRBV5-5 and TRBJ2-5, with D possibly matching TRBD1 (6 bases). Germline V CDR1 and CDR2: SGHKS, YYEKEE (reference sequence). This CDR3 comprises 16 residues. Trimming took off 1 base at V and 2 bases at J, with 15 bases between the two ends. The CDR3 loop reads CASSLRTEGRQETQYF. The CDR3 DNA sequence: TGTGCCAGCAGCTTGAGGACAGAAGGAAGGCAAGAGACCCAGTACTTC.

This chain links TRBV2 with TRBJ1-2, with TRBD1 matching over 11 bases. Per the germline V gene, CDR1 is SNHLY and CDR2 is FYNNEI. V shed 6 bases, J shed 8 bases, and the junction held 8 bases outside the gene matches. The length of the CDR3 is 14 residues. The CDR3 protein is CASSPGQGVEGYTF. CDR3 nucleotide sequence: TGTGCCAGCAGCCCGGGACAGGGGGTGGAAGGCTACACCTTC.

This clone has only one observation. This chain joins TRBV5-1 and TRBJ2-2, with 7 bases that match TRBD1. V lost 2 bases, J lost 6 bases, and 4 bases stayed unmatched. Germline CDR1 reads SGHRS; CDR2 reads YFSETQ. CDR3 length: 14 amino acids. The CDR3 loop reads CASSFTDRAGELFF. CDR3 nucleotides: TGCGCCAGCAGCTTCACCGACAGGGCCGGGGAGCTGTTTTTT.

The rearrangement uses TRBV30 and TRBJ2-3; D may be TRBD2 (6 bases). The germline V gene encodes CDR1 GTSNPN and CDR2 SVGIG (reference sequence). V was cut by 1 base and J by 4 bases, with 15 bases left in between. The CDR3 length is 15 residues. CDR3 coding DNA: TGTGCCTGGAGTGCCCCAGGCGGGGCCCCAGATACGCAGTATTTT. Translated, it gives CAWSAPGGAPDTQYF.

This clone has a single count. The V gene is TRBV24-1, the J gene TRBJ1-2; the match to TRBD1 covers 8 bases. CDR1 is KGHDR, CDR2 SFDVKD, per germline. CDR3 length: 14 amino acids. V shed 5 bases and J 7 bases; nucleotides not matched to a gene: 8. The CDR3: CATSGGQGYFGYTF. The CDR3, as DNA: TGTGCCACCAGTGGTGGACAGGGCTACTTTGGCTACACCTTC.

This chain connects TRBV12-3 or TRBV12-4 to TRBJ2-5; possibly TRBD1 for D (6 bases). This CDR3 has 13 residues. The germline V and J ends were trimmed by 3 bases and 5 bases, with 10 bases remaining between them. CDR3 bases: TGTGCCAGCAGTTTGACAGGCGGGGAGACCCAGTACTTC. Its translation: CASSLTGGETQYF.

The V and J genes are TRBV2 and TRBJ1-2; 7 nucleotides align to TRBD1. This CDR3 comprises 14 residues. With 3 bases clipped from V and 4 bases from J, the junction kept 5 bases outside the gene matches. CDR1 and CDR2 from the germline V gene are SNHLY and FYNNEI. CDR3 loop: CASSEGQLGYGYTF. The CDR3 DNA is TGTGCCAGCAGTGAGGGACAGTTAGGCTATGGCTACACCTTC.

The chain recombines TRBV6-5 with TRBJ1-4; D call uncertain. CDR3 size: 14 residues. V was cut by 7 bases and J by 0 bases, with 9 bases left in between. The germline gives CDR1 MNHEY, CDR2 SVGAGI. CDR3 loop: CASKWQATNEKLFF. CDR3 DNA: TGTGCCAGCAAATGGCAGGCAACTAATGAAAAACTGTTTTTT.

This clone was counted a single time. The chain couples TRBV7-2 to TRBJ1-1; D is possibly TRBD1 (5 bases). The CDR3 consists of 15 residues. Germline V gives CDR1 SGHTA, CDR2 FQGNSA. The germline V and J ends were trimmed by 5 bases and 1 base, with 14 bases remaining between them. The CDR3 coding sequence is TGTGCCAGCAGCCTTTCCTGGGGGGGGAACACTGAAGCTTTCTTT. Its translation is CASSLSWGGNTEAFF. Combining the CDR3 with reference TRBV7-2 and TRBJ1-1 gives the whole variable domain GAGVSQSPSNKVTEKGKDVELRCDPISGHTALYWYRQSLGQGLEFLIYFQGNSAPDKSGLPSDRFSAERTGGSVSTLTIQRTQQEDSAVYLCASSLSWGGNTEAFFGQGTRLTVV.

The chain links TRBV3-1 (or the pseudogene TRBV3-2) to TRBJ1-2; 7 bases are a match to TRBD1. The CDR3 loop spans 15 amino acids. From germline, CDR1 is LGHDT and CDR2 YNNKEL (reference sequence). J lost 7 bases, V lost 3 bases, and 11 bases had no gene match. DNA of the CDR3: TGTGCCAGCAGCCATTACAGGGGAACATCGCGTGGCTACACCTTC. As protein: CASSHYRGTSRGYTF.

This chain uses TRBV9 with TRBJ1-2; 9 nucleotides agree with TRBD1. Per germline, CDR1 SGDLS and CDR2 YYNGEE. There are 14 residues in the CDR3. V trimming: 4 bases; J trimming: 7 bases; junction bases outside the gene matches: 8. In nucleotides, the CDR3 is TGTGCCAGCAGCCCGTGGGACAGGGCGAGTGGCTACACCTTC. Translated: CASSPWDRASGYTF.

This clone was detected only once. This chain's CDR3 is CASSLGTGNRADTQYF. The CDR3 DNA reads TGTGCCAGCAGCTTAGGGACAGGGAATAGAGCAGATACGCAGTATTTT. The genes are TRBV11-2 and TRBJ2-3, with 8 bases identical to TRBD1. The CDR3 is 16 residues long. CDR1 is SGHAT, CDR2 FQNNGV, per germline. Trimming took 1 base from V and 4 from J; bases not matched to a gene: 7. Full variable domain (outside the CDR3, taken from reference TRBV11-2 and TRBJ2-3): EAGVAQSPRYKIIEKRQSVAFWCNPISGHATLYWYQQILGQGPKLLIQFQNNGVVDDSQLPKDRFSAERLKGVDSTLKIQPAKLEDSAVYLCASSLGTGNRADTQYFGPGTRLTVL.

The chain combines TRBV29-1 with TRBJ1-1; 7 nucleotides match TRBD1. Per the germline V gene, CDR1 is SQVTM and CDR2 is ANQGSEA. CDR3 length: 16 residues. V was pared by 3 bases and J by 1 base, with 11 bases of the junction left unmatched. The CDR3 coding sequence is TGCAGCGTTGACGCGGAGGGGGCGGATTGGAACACTGAAGCTTTCTTT. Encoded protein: CSVDAEGADWNTEAFF.

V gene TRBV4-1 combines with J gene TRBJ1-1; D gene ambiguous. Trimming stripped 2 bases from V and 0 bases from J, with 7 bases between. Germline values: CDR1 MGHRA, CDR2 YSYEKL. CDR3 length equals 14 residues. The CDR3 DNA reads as TGCGCCAGCAGCCAAAACAACATGAACACTGAAGCTTTCTTT. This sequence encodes CASSQNNMNTEAFF.

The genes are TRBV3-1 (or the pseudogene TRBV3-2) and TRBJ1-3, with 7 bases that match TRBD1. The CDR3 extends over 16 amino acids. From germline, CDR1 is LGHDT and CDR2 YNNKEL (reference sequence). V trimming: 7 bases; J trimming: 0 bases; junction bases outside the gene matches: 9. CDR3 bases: TGTGCCAGCACCACCCTCACAGGGGCCTCTGGAAACACCATATATTTT. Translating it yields CASTTLTGASGNTIYF.

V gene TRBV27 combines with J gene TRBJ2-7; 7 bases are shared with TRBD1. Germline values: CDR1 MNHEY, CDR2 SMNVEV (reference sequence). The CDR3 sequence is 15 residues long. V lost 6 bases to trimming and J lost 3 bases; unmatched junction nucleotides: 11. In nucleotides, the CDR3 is TGTGCCAGCAGCCGTTACCCGGGACAGAACTACGAGCAGTACTTC. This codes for CASSRYPGQNYEQYF.

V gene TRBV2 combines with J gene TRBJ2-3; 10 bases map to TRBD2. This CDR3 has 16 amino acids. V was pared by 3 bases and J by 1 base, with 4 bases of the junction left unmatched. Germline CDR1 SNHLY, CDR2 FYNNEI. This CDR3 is CASSDSLAGGTDTQYF. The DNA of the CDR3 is TGTGCCAGCAGTGATTCCCTAGCGGGGGGCACAGATACGCAGTATTTT.

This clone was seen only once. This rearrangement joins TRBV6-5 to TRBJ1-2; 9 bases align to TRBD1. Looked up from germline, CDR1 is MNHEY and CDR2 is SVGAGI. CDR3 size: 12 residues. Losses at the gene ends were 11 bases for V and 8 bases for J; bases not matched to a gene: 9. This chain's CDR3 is CAAGTGIIGYTF. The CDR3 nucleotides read TGTGCCGCGGGGACAGGGATCATCGGCTACACCTTC.